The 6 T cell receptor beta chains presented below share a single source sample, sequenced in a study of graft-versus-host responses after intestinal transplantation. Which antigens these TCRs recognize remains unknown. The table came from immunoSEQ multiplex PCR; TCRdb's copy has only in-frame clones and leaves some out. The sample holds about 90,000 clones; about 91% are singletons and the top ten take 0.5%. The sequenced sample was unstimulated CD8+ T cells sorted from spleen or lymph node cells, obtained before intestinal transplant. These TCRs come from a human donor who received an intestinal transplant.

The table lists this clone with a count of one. The CDR3 DNA follows: TGTGCCAGCAGCTTGGGGGGGGCCGGGGAGCTGTTTTTT. Translation: CASSLGGAGELFF. The chain has TRBV5-4 and TRBJ2-2, with a tentative D call TRBD2 (6 bases). V lost 0 bases and J 6 bases, leaving 6 bases between the germline ends. The germline V gene encodes CDR1 SGHNT and CDR2 YYREEE (reference sequence). The CDR3 covers 13 residues.

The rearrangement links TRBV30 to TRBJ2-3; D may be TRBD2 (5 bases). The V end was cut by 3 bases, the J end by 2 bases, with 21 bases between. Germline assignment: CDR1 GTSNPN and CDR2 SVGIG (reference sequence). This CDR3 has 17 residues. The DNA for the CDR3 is TGTGCCTGGAGCGATCCGCTGGACTGGGAATACACAGATACGCAGTATTTT. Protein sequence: CAWSDPLDWEYTDTQYF.

Here the CDR3 reads CASSSAGVTVEPQHF. Written as DNA, the CDR3 is TGTGCCAGCAGCTCTGCAGGGGTTACGGTCGAGCCCCAGCATTTT. The rearrangement joins TRBV7-9 to TRBJ1-5; tentative D call: TRBD1 (6 bases). The CDR3 runs to 15 residues. The V end was cut by 4 bases, the J end by 8 bases, with 18 bases between. Germline loops: CDR1 SEHNR, CDR2 FQNEAQ (reference sequence).

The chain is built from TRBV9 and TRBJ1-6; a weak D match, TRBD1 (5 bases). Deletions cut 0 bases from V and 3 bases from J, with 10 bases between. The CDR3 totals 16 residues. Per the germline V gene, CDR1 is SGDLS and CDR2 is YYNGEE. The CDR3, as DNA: TGTGCCAGCAGCGTAGCGCAGGGCCTCTATAATTCACCCCTCCACTTT. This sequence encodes CASSVAQGLYNSPLHF.

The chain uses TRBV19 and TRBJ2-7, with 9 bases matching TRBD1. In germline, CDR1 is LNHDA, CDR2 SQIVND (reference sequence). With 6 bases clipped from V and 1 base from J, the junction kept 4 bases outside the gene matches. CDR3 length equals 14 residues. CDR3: CASRTGQGSYEQYF. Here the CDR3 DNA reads TGTGCCAGTAGAACGGGACAGGGTTCCTACGAGCAGTACTTC.

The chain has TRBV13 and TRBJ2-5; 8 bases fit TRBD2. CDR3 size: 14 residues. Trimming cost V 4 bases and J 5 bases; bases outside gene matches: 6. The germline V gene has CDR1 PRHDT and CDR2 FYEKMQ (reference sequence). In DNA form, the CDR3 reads TGTGCCAGCAGCTCCGGGACTAGGCTGGAGACCCAGTACTTC. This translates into CASSSGTRLETQYF.